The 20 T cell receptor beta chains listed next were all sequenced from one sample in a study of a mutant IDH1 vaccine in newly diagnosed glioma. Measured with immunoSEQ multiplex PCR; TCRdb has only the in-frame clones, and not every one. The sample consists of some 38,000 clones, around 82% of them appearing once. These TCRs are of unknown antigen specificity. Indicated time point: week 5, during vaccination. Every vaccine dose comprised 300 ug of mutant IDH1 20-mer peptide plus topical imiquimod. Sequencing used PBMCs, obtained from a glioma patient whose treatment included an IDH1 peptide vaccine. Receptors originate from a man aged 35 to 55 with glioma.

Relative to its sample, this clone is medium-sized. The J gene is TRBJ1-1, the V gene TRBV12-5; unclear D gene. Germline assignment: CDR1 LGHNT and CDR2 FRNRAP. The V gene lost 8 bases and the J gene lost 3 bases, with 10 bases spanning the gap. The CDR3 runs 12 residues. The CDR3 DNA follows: TGTGCTAGTCGTGCGGGAGACACTGAAGCTTTCTTT. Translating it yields CASRAGDTEAFF.

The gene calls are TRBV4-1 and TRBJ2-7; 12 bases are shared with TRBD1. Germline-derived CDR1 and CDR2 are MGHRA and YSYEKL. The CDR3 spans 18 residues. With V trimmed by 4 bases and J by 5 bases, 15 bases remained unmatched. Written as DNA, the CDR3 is TGCGCCAGCAGCCGTCTCCCACCCCCCGGGACAGGGGGCGACGAGCAGTACTTC. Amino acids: CASSRLPPPGTGGDEQYF.

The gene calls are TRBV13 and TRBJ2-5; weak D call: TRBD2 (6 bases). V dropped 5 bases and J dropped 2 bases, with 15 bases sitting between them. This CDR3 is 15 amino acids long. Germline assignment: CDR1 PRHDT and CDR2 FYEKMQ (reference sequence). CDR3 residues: CASSLGGLIQETQYF. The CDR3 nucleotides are TGTGCCAGCAGCCTCGGGGGTTTGATTCAAGAGACCCAGTACTTC.

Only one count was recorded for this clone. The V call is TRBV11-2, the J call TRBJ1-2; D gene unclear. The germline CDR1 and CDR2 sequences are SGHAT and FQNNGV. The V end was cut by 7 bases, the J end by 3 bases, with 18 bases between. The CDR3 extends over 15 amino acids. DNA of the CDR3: TGTGCCAGCAAAAGTGGCCTTCGCATCGACTATGGCTACACCTTC. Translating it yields CASKSGLRIDYGYTF. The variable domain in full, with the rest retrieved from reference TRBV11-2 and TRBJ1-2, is EAGVAQSPRYKIIEKRQSVAFWCNPISGHATLYWYQQILGQGPKLLIQFQNNGVVDDSQLPKDRFSAERLKGVDSTLKIQPAKLEDSAVYLCASKSGLRIDYGYTFGSGTRLTVV.

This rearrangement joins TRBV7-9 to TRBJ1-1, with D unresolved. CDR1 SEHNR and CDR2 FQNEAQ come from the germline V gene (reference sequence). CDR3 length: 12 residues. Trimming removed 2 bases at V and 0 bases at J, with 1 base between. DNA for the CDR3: TGTGCCAGCAGCTTAATGAACACTGAAGCTTTCTTT. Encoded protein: CASSLMNTEAFF.

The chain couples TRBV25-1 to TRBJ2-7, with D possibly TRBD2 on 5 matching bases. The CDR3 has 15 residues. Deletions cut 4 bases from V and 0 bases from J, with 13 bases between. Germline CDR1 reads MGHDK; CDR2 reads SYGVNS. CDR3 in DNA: TGTGCCAGCAGTGCTCCGAGGGCCTCCTCCTACGAGCAGTACTTC. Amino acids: CASSAPRASSYEQYF.

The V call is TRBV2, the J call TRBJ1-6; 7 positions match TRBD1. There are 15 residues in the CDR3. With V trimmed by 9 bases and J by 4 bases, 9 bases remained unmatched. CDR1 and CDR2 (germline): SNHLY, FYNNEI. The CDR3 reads CARTGDGGYNSPLHF. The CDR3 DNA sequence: TGTGCCAGAACAGGGGATGGGGGGTATAATTCACCCCTCCACTTT.

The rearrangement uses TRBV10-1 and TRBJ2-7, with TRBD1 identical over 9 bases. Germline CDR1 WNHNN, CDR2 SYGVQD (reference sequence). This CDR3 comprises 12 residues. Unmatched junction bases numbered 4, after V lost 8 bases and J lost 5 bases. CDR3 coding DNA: TGCGCCAGCGGGGACAGGGCGAACGAGCAGTACTTC. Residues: CASGDRANEQYF.

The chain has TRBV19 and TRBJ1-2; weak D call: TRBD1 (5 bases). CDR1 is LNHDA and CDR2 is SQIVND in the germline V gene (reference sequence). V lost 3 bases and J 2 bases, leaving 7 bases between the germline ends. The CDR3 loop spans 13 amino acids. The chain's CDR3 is CASSIGGNYGYTF. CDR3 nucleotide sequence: TGTGCCAGTAGTATCGGGGGGAACTATGGCTACACCTTC.

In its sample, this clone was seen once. The CDR3 DNA reads as TGCGCCAGCACTAAAACAACGGGACAACCTAATTCACCCCTCCACTTT. Its protein product is CASTKTTGQPNSPLHF. The J gene is TRBJ1-6, the V gene TRBV5-1; a weak D match, TRBD1 (6 bases). V lost 6 bases to trimming and J lost 6 bases, with 19 bases between them. This CDR3 has 16 amino acids. The germline V gene encodes CDR1 SGHRS and CDR2 YFSETQ.

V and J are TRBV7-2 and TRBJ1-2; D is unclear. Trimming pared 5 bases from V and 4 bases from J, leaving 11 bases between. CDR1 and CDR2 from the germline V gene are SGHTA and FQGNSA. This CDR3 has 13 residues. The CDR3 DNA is TGTGCCAGCAGCCCGCTGGAAATCTATGGCTACACCTTC. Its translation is CASSPLEIYGYTF.

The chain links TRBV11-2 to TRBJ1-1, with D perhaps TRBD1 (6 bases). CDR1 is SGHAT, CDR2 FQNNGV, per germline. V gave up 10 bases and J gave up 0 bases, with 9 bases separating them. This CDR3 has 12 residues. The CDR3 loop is CATGQLNTEAFF. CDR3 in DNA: TGTGCCACAGGACAGCTGAACACTGAAGCTTTCTTT.

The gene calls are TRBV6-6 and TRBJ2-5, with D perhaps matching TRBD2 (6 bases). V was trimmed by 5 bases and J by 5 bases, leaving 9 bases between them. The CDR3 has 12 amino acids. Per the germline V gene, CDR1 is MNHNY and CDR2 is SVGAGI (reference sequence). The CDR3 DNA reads TGTGCCAGCAGTGCCCGGGGGGAGACCCAGTACTTC. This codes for CASSARGETQYF.

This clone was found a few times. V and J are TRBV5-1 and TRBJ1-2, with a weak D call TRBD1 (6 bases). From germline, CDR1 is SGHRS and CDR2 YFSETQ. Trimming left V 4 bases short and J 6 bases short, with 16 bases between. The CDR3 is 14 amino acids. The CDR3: CASSPAAGVDGYTF. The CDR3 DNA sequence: TGCGCCAGCAGCCCGGCGGCAGGGGTAGATGGCTACACCTTC. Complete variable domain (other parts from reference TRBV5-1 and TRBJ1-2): KAGVTQTPRYLIKTRGQQVTLSCSPISGHRSVSWYQQTPGQGLQFLFEYFSETQRNKGNFPGRFSGRQFSNSRSEMNVSTLELGDSALYLCASSPAAGVDGYTFGSGTRLTVV.

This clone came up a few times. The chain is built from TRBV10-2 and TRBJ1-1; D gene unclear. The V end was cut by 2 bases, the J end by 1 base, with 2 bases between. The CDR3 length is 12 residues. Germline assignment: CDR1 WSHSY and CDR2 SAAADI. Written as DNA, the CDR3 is TGCGCCAGCAGTGAGCCGAACACTGAAGCTTTCTTT. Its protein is CASSEPNTEAFF.

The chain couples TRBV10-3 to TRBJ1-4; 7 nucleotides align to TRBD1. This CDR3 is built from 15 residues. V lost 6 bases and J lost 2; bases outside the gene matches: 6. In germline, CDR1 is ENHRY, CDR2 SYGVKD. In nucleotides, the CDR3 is TGTGCCATCAGGGCAGGGACAGCGACTAATGAAAAACTGTTTTTT. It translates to CAIRAGTATNEKLFF.

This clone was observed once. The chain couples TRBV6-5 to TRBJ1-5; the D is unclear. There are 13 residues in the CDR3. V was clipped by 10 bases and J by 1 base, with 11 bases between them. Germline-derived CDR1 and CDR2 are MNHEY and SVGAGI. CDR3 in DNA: TGTGCCATCGGAAATCCGAGCAATCAGCCCCAGCATTTT. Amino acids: CAIGNPSNQPQHF.

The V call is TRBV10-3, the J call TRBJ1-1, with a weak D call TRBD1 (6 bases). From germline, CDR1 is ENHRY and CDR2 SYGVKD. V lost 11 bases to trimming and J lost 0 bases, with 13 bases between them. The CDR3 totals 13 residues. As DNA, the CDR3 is TGTGCCGTACGGGACAATTTGAACACTGAAGCTTTCTTT. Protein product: CAVRDNLNTEAFF.

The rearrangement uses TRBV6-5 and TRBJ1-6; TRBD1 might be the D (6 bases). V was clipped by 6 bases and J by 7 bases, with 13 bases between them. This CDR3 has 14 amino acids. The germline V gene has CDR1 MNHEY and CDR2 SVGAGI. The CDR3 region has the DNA TGTGCCAGCAGCCAACCCCAGGGGAATTCACCCCTCCACTTT. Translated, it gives CASSQPQGNSPLHF.

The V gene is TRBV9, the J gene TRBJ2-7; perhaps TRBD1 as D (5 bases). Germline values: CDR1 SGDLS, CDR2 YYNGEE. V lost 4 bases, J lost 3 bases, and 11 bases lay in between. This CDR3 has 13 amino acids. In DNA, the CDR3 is TGTGCCAGCAGCCTGGGGCACGGCTACGAGCAGTACTTC. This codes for CASSLGHGYEQYF.